The subject of this entry is one TCR beta chain. Per the authors' pipeline: From reference gene primer amplification, estimates of nucleated cell counts were derived. TCRdb keeps only in-frame clones here, not all; method: immunoSEQ multiplex PCR. V and J calls and clone size come straight from that table; D and trimming were deduced from the DNA. The sample has about 220,000 clones; just over 85% are singletons. Individuals drawn from 24 US areas were about 18 to 89 years old. This specimen belongs to a study of blood T cell repertoires in COVID-19. CDR1 and CDR2 from the germline V gene are SGDLS and YYNGEE. The CDR3 totals 15 residues. Losses at the gene ends were 4 bases for V and 2 bases for J; bases not matched to a gene: 8.

This sequence joins TRBV9 and TRBJ2-5; 7 bases map to TRBD1. The sequence was collected from a woman aged 45-65 years with acute COVID-19. The sequenced sample was PBMCs or T cells enriched from blood (not recorded which). Here the CDR3 reads CASSYSQGLQETQYF. Written as DNA, the CDR3 is TGTGCCAGCAGCTACTCACAGGGGTTGCAAGAGACCCAGTACTTC.